Following are 13 T cell receptor beta chains from one sample sequenced in a study of vaccination and CD4 T cells after COVID-19. Their antigens are not known. Time point indicated: late sampling 161 to 241 days after vaccination in a few convalescent patients. Described treatment: roughly 11-day PBMC culture with coronavirus spike peptide pools or control peptides (ViraFEST assay). Cultured CD4+ T-cell DNA underwent Oncomine TCR Beta short-read sequencing. TCRdb reprocessed the PCR reads via MiXCR and lists one record per CDR3 protein. The table shows under 30,000 distinct CDR3 sequences, with 36% occurring only once. This specimen was CD4+ T cells from blood, cultured in vitro, taken about 7 months after SARS-CoV-2 vaccination. These receptors were obtained from a human donor who had recovered from COVID-19.

This clonotype was detected once. V usage is TRBV2 and J usage is TRBJ2-7, with 11 positions matching TRBD1. With 6 bases clipped from V and 3 bases from J, the junction kept 4 bases outside the gene matches. The CDR3 runs to 14 residues. Germline values: CDR1 SNHLY, CDR2 FYNNEI. CDR3: CASRRTGGGYEQYF. CDR3 sequence (DNA): TGTGCCAGCAGAAGGACAGGGGGCGGCTACGAGCAGTACTTC. Full variable domain (outside the CDR3, taken from reference TRBV2 and TRBJ2-7): EPEVTQTPSHQVTQMGQEVILRCVPISNHLYFYWYRQILGQKVEFLVSFYNNEISEKSEIFDDQFSVERPDGSNFTLKIRSTKLEDSAMYFCASRRTGGGYEQYFGPGTRLTVT.

The J gene is TRBJ2-3, the V gene TRBV14, with D unresolved. The ends were cut back, 2 bases at V and 0 bases at J, with 9 bases in the middle. The CDR3 contains 15 residues. The germline gives CDR1 SGHDN, CDR2 FVKESK. CDR3 DNA: TGTGCCAGCAGCCAACAGATGGGTAGCACAGATACGCAGTATTTT. The encoded protein is CASSQQMGSTDTQYF.

CDR3 amino acids: CASKVGGVQETQYF. The CDR3 bases are TGTGCCAGCAAGGTGGGAGGGGTCCAAGAGACCCAGTACTTC. J is TRBJ2-5 and V is TRBV12-3 or TRBV12-4; 7 bases map to TRBD2. The CDR3 sequence is 14 residues long. The junction had 6 bases not matched to a gene; V was cut back by 7 bases and J by 1 base.

This clonotype was observed a handful of times. The chain links TRBV20-1 to TRBJ2-1; 8 bases fit TRBD2. The CDR3 loop spans 16 amino acids. Trimming cost V 4 bases and J 4 bases; bases outside gene matches: 12. Germline V CDR1 and CDR2: DFQATT, SNEGSKA (reference sequence). CDR3 in amino acids: CSATGWFGGRYNEQFF. The CDR3 DNA is TGCAGTGCTACGGGCTGGTTCGGCGGGAGGTACAATGAGCAGTTCTTC.

This clonotype turned up a few times. The rearrangement links TRBV6-4 to TRBJ2-1, with 9 bases matching TRBD2. Germline CDR1 MRHNA, CDR2 SNTAGT. V gave up 3 bases and J gave up 7 bases; unmatched junction bases: 10. This CDR3 contains 16 residues. The CDR3 spells CASSEGAGGPINEQFF. For the CDR3, the DNA is TGTGCCAGCAGTGAAGGGGCGGGAGGGCCCATAAATGAGCAGTTCTTC.

This clonotype was seen a few times. This sequence joins TRBV12-3 or TRBV12-4 and TRBJ2-5; D is unresolved. V dropped 6 bases and J dropped 3 bases, with 5 bases sitting between them. This CDR3 has 11 amino acids. DNA for the CDR3: TGTGCCAGCAGGGCGGAAGAGACCCAGTACTTC. Protein sequence: CASRAEETQYF.

The gene calls are TRBV7-2 and TRBJ2-3; TRBD2 is a possible D gene (5 bases). Germline V CDR1 and CDR2: SGHTA, FQGNSA. The CDR3 loop spans 14 amino acids. Trimming cost V 2 bases and J 3 bases, with 9 bases left between them. The CDR3: CASSLSLATDTQYF. The DNA of the CDR3 is TGTGCCAGCAGCTTAAGCTTAGCGACAGATACGCAGTATTTT.

The chain is built from TRBV19 and TRBJ1-6, with D perhaps TRBD1 (5 bases). CDR3 length equals 15 residues. V was pared by 10 bases and J by 6 bases, with 19 bases between. The germline V gene encodes CDR1 LNHDA and CDR2 SQIVND (reference sequence). The DNA for the CDR3 is TGTGCCACCCAAGAGGGGAAGAACTTTAATTCACCCCTCCACTTT. Translating it yields CATQEGKNFNSPLHF.

The rearrangement joins TRBV20-1 to TRBJ1-3, with D unresolved. The V end lost 5 bases, the J end lost 0 bases, and 11 bases lay between the germline ends. Germline lookup yields CDR1 DFQATT and CDR2 SNEGSKA (reference sequence). This CDR3 spans 14 amino acids. The CDR3 region is CSAVDINSGNTIYF. In DNA form, the CDR3 reads TGCAGTGCTGTGGATATTAACTCTGGAAACACCATATATTTT.

This clonotype qualifies as medium-sized. The chain joins TRBV7-8 to TRBJ1-5, with D unresolved. The CDR3 spans 15 residues. Germline CDR1 SGHVS, CDR2 FQNEAQ. V was clipped by 1 base and J by 4 bases, with 11 bases between them. The CDR3 nucleotides are TGTGCCAGCAGCTTAGGGGGTAGGGCTAATCAGCCCCAGCATTTT. This translates into CASSLGGRANQPQHF. The full variable domain, in which reference TRBV7-8 and TRBJ1-5 provide the parts outside the CDR3, is GAGVSQSPRYKVAKRGQDVALRCDPISGHVSLFWYQQALGQGPEFLTYFQNEAQLDKSGLPSDRFFAERPEGSVSTLKIQRTQQEDSAVYLCASSLGGRANQPQHFGDGTRLSIL.

The chain combines TRBV19 with TRBJ2-3; D is possibly TRBD2 (6 bases). This CDR3 is 16 amino acids long. The germline CDR1 and CDR2 sequences are LNHDA and SQIVND (reference sequence). The ends were cut back, 4 bases at V and 6 bases at J, with 20 bases in the middle. DNA of the CDR3: TGTGCCAGTAGTAACCCGGGGACTGAGGGCGGGGATACGCAGTATTTT. It translates to CASSNPGTEGGDTQYF.

This clonotype was counted between two and nine times. This chain connects TRBV20-1 to TRBJ2-2; 10 bases match TRBD2. Germline-derived CDR1 and CDR2 are DFQATT and SNEGSKA (reference sequence). The V segment lost 0 bases and the J segment 3 bases; nucleotides outside the gene matches: 1. CDR3 length: 15 amino acids. Here the CDR3 reads CSARDLAGDTGELFF. The CDR3 DNA reads as TGCAGTGCTAGAGATCTAGCGGGAGACACCGGGGAGCTGTTTTTT.

This CDR3 is CAGKGVNTEAFF. Written as DNA, the CDR3 is TGTGCCGGCAAAGGGGTGAACACTGAAGCTTTCTTT. The V and J genes are TRBV10-3 and TRBJ1-1; D is perhaps TRBD1 (5 bases). CDR1 is ENHRY, CDR2 SYGVKD, per germline. V shed 11 bases and J shed 0 bases, with 10 bases lying between them. The length of the CDR3 is 12 residues.